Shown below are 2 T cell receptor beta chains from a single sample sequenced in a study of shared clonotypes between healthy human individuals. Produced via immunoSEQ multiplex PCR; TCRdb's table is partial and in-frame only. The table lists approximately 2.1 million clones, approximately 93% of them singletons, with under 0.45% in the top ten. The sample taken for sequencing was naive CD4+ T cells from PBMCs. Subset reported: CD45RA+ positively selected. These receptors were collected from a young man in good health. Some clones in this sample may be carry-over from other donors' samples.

CDR3 amino acids: CASSYSPGESNQPQHF. The CDR3 coding sequence is TGTGCCAGCAGTTACTCGCCAGGGGAGAGCAATCAGCCCCAGCATTTT. The chain links TRBV6-6 to TRBJ1-5; the D gene is possibly TRBD1 (6 bases). The CDR3 covers 16 residues. Germline V gene data show CDR1 as MNHNY and CDR2 as SVGAGI (reference sequence). Trimming removed 0 bases at V and 1 base at J, with 10 bases between.

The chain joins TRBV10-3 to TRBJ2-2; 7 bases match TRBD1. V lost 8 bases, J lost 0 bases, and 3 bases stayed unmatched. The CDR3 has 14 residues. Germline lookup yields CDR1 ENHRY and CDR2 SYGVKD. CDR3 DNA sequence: TGTGCCATCTTGGGACAGACGAACACCGGGGAGCTGTTTTTT. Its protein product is CAILGQTNTGELFF.